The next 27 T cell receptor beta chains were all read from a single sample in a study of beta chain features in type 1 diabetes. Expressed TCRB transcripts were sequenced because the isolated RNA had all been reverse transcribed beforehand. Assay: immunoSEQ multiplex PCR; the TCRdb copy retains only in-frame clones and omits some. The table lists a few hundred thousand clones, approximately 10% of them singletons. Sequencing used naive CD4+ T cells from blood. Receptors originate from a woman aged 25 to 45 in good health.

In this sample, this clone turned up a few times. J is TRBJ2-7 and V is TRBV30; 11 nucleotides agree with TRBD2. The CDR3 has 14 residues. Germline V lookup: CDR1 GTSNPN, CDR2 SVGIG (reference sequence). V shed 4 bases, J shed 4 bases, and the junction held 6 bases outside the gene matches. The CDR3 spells CAWTTSGSMYEQYF. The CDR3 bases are TGTGCCTGGACAACTAGCGGGAGTATGTACGAGCAGTACTTC. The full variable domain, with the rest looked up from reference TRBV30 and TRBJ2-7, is SQTIHQWPATLVQPVGSPLSLECTVEGTSNPNLYWYRQAAGRGLQLLFYSVGIGQISSEVPQNLSASRPQDRQFILSSKKLLLSDSGFYLCAWTTSGSMYEQYFGPGTRLTVT.

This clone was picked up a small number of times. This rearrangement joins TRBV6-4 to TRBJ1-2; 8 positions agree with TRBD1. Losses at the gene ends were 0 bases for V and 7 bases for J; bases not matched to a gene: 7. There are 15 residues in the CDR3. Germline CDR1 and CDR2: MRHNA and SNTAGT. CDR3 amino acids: CASSDSGQGAAGYTF. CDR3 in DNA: TGTGCCAGCAGTGACTCCGGGCAGGGGGCAGCTGGCTACACCTTC.

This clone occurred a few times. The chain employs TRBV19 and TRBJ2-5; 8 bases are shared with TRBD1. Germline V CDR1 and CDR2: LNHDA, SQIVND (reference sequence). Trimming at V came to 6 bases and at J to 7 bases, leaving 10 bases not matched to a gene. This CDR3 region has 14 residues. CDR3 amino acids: CASRARQGLSTQYF. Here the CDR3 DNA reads TGTGCCAGTAGGGCTCGACAGGGGCTCTCGACCCAGTACTTC.

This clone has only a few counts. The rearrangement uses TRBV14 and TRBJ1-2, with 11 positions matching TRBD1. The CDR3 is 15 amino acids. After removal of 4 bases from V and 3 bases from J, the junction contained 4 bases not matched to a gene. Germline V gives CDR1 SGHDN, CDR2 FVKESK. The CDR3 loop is CASSRRTGGDYGYTF. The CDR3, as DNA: TGTGCCAGCAGCCGACGGACAGGGGGCGACTATGGCTACACCTTC.

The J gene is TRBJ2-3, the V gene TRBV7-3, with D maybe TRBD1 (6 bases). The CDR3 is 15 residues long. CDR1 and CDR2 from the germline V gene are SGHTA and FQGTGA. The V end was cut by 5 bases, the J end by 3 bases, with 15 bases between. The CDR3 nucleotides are TGTGCCAGCAGCCTCGTGATAGGGACAACAGATACGCAGTATTTT. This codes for CASSLVIGTTDTQYF.

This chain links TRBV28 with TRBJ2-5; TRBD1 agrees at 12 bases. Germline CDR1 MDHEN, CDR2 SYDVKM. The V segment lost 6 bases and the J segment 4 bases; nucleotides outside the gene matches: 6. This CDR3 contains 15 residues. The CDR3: CASRGTGGRVETQYF. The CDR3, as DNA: TGTGCCAGCAGAGGGACAGGGGGCCGGGTAGAGACCCAGTACTTC. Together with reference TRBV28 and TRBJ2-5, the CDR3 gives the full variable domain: DVKVTQSSRYLVKRTGEKVFLECVQDMDHENMFWYRQDPGLGLRLIYFSYDVKMKEKGDIPEGYSVSREKKERFSLILESASTNQTSMYLCASRGTGGRVETQYFGPGTRLLVL.

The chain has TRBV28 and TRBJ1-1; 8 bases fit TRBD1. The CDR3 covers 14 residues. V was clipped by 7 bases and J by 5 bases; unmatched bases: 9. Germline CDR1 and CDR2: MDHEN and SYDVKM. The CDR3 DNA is TGTGCCAGCACCGAGGACAGGGTGAGGACTGAAGCTTTCTTT. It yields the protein CASTEDRVRTEAFF.

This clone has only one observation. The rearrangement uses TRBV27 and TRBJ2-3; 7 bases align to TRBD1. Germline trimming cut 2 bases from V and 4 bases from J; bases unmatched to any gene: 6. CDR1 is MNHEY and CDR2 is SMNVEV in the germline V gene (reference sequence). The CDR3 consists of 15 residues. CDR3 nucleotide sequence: TGTGCCAGCAGTTTAAGGGGGCAAATTGCAGATACGCAGTATTTT. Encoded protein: CASSLRGQIADTQYF.

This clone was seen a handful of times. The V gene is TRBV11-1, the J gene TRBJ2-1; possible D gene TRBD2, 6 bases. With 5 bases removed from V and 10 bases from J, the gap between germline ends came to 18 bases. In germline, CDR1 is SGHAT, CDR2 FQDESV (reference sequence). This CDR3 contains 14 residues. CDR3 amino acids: CASSPGTGAGEQFF. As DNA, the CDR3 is TGTGCCAGCAGCCCAGGGACTGGGGCTGGGGAGCAGTTCTTC.

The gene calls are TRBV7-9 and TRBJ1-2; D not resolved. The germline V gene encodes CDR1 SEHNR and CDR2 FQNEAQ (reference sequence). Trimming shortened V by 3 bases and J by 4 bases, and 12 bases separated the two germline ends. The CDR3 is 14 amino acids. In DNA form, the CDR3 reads TGTGCCAGCAGCTTCGTAGCGCGGCCCTATGGCTACACCTTC. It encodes CASSFVARPYGYTF.

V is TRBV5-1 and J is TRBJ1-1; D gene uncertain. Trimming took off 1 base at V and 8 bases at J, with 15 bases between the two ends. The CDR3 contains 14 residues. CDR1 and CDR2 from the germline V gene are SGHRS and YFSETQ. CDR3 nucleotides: TGCGCCAGCAGCTTGACCTCTCACGGGATAGAAGCTTTCTTT. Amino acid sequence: CASSLTSHGIEAFF.

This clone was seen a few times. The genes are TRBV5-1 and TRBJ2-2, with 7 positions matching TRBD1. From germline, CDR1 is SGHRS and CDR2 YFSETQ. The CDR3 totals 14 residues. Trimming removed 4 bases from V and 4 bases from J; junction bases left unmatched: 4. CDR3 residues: CASSTSGGTGELFF. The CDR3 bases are TGCGCCAGCAGCACATCAGGGGGCACCGGGGAGCTGTTTTTT. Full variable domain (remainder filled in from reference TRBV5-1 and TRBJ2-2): KAGVTQTPRYLIKTRGQQVTLSCSPISGHRSVSWYQQTPGQGLQFLFEYFSETQRNKGNFPGRFSGRQFSNSRSEMNVSTLELGDSALYLCASSTSGGTGELFFGEGSRLTVL.

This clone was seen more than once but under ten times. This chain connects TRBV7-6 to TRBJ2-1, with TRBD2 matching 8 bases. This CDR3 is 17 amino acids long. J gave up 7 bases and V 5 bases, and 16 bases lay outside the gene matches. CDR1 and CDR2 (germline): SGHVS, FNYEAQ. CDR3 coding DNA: TGTGCCAGCAGCCCCCGTTTTGCGGGAGGAAAAGTAAATGAGCAGTTCTTC. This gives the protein CASSPRFAGGKVNEQFF.

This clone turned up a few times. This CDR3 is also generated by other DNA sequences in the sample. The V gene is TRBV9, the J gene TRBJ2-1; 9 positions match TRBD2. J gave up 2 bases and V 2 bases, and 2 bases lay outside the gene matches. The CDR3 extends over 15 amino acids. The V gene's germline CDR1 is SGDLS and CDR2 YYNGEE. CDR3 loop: CASSVASGTYNEQFF. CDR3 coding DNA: TGTGCCAGCAGCGTGGCTAGCGGGACCTACAATGAGCAGTTCTTC.

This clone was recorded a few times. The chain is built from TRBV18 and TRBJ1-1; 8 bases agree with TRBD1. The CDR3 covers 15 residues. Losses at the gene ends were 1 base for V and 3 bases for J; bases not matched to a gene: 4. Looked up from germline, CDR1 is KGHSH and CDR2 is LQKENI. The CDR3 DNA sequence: TGTGCCAGCTCACCACTACCGGACAGGGACACTGAAGCTTTCTTT. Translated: CASSPLPDRDTEAFF.

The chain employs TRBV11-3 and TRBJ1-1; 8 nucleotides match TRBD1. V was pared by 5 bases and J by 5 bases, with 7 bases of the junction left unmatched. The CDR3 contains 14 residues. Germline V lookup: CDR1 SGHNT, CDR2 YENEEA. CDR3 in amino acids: CASSLTGGGTEAFF. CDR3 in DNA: TGTGCCAGCAGCCTCACAGGGGGTGGGACTGAAGCTTTCTTT.

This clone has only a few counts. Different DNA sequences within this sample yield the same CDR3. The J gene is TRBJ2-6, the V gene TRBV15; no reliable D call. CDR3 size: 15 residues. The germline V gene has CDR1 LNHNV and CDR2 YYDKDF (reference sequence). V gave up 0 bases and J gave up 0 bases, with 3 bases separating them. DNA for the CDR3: TGTGCCACCAGCAGAGATAACTCTGGGGCCAACGTCCTGACTTTC. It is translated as CATSRDNSGANVLTF.

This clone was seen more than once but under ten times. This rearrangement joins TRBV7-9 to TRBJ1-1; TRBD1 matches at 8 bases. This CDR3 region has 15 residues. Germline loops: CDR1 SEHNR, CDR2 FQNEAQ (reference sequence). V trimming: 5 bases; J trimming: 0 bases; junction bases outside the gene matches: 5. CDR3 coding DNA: TGTGCCAGCAGCAACAACAGGGGGTTGAACACTGAAGCTTTCTTT. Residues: CASSNNRGLNTEAFF.

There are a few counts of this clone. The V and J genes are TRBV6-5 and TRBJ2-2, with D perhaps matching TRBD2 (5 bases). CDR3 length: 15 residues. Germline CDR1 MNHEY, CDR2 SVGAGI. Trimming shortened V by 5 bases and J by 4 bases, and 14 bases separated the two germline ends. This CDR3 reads CASSPNPGSTGELFF. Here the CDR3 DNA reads TGTGCCAGCAGTCCAAACCCGGGGTCCACCGGGGAGCTGTTTTTT.

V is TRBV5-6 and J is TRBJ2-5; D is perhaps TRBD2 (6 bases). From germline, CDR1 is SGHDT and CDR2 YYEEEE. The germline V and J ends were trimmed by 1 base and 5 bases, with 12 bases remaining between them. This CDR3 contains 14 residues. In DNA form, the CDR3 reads TGTGCCAGCAGCTTGAGGTCTAGCGTGGAGACCCAGTACTTC. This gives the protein CASSLRSSVETQYF.

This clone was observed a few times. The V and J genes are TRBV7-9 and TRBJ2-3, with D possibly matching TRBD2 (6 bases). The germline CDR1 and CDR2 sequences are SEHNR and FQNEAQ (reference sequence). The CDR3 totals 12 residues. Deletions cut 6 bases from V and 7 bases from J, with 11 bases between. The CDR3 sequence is CASRGGGNTQYF. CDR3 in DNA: TGTGCCAGCAGGGGAGGTGGAAATACGCAGTATTTT.

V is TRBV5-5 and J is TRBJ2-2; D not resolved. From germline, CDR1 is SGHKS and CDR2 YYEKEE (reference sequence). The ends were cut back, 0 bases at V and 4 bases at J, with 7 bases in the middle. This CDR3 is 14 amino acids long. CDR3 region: CASSLVTATGELFF. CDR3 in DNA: TGTGCCAGCAGCTTGGTTACAGCCACCGGGGAGCTGTTTTTT.

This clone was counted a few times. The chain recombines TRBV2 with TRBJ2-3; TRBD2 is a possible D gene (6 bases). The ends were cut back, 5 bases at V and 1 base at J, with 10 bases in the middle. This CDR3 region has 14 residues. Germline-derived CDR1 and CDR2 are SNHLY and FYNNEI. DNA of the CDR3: TGTGCCAGCAGTCAGAAGCGGGGCACAGATACGCAGTATTTT. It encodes CASSQKRGTDTQYF.

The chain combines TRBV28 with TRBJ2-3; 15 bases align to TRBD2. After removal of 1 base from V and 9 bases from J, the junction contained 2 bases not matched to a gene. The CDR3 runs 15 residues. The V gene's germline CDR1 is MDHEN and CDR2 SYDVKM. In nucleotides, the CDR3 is TGTGCCAGCAGTTTATCTGGGACTAGCGGGGGGACGCAGTATTTT. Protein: CASSLSGTSGGTQYF.

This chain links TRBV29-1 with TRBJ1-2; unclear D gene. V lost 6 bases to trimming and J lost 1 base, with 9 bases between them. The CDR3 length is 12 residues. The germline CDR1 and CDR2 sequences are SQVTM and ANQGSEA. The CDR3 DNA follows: TGCAGCGTCCTTACAGATAACTATGGCTACACCTTC. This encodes CSVLTDNYGYTF.

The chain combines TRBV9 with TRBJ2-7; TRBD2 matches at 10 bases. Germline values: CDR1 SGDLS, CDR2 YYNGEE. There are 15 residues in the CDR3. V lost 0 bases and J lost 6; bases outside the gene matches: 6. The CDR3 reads CASSVVPSGSGEQYF. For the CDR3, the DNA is TGTGCCAGCAGCGTAGTGCCTAGCGGGAGTGGCGAGCAGTACTTC. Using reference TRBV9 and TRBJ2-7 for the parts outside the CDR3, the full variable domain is DSGVTQTPKHLITATGQRVTLRCSPRSGDLSVYWYQQSLDQGLQFLIQYYNGEERAKGNILERFSAQQFPDLHSELNLSSLELGDSALYFCASSVVPSGSGEQYFGPGTRLTVT.

The CDR3 DNA follows: TGCGCCAGCAGCCAAGCCCCCCCAGCGGGGGACAATGAGCAGTTCTTC. Translation gives CASSQAPPAGDNEQFF. The V call is TRBV4-3, the J call TRBJ2-1; 8 bases line up with TRBD2. This CDR3 contains 16 residues. The germline gives CDR1 LGHNA, CDR2 YSLEER. After removal of 1 base from V and 5 bases from J, the junction contained 7 bases not matched to a gene.